These 10 T cell receptor beta chains share one sample of origin, sequenced in a study of T-cell memory formation after mild COVID-19. TCRdb redid the calling of the 5' RACE reads with MiXCR, one entry per CDR3 protein. The top ten clones hold roughly 53% of a sample with roughly 13,000 distinct CDR3 sequences, around 11% of them seen once. Sequencing was carried out using PBMCs or a T cell subset sorted from them (not recorded which). Receptors were obtained from an adult woman who had mild COVID-19 (a few samples of this study predate the infection). Cell type and time point are not known.

The table lists this clonotype with many counts. The gene calls are TRBV30 and TRBJ1-4; D gene uncertain. Per germline, CDR1 GTSNPN and CDR2 SVGIG (reference sequence). This CDR3 region has 16 residues. With 4 bases removed from V and 4 bases from J, the gap between germline ends came to 19 bases. The CDR3 DNA reads TGTGCCTGGATCCAGCCCCACAGTTCCCTTAATGAAAAACTGTTTTTT. This translates into CAWIQPHSSLNEKLFF. Drawing the rest from reference TRBV30 and TRBJ1-4, the complete variable domain is SQTIHQWPATLVQPVGSPLSLECTVEGTSNPNLYWYRQAAGRGLQLLFYSVGIGQISSEVPQNLSASRPQDRQFILSSKKLLLSDSGFYLCAWIQPHSSLNEKLFFGSGTQLSVL.

This clonotype was detected many times. The V call is TRBV12-5, the J call TRBJ2-1; D might be TRBD1 or TRBD2, each matching 5 bases. V was shortened by 0 bases and J by 4 bases, with 28 bases between the two germline ends. Germline V gives CDR1 LGHNT, CDR2 FRNRAP. The CDR3 contains 21 residues. In DNA form, the CDR3 reads TGTGCTAGTGGTTTGGTACCCTCACTAGACATGGGGGACCACACGTACAATGAGCAGTTCTTC. It translates to CASGLVPSLDMGDHTYNEQFF.

This clonotype was counted at least ten times. The chain combines TRBV20-1 with TRBJ2-5; D is uncertain. The germline gives CDR1 DFQATT, CDR2 SNEGSKA (reference sequence). Deletions cut 6 bases from V and 5 bases from J, with 13 bases between. The CDR3 totals 12 residues. DNA for the CDR3: TGCAGTGCCCGAACCCAGGCGGAGACCCAGTACTTC. Its protein is CSARTQAETQYF.

This clonotype was observed many times. CDR3 residues: CASRKTSSYNEQFF. The CDR3 coding sequence is TGTGCCAGCAGAAAGACTAGTTCCTACAATGAGCAGTTCTTC. V gene TRBV12-3 or TRBV12-4 combines with J gene TRBJ2-1; weak D call: TRBD2 (6 bases). Trimming pared 6 bases from V and 1 base from J, leaving 10 bases between. CDR3 length: 14 residues.

This clonotype was picked up many times. The genes are TRBV7-8 and TRBJ2-1, with 8 bases identical to TRBD2. Per germline, CDR1 SGHVS and CDR2 FQNEAQ. The CDR3 spans 18 residues. The junction had 16 bases not matched to a gene; V was cut back by 1 base and J by 8 bases. CDR3 DNA: TGTGCCAGCAGCTTAGTTCTATGGCGGGAGGCCGGGGACGATGAGCAGTTCTTC. It specifies CASSLVLWREAGDDEQFF. Together with reference TRBV7-8 and TRBJ2-1, the CDR3 gives the full variable domain: GAGVSQSPRYKVAKRGQDVALRCDPISGHVSLFWYQQALGQGPEFLTYFQNEAQLDKSGLPSDRFFAERPEGSVSTLKIQRTQQEDSAVYLCASSLVLWREAGDDEQFFGPGTRLTVL.

This clonotype was seen many times. The V gene is TRBV4-3, the J gene TRBJ1-1; maybe TRBD1 (6 bases). The CDR3 covers 16 residues. Germline CDR1 and CDR2: LGHNA and YSLEER. Trimming cost V 4 bases and J 4 bases, with 19 bases left between them. The CDR3 spells CASSPDMGARGTEAFF. CDR3 bases: TGCGCCAGCAGCCCCGATATGGGGGCTCGGGGCACTGAAGCTTTCTTT.

The chain carries TRBV12-3 or TRBV12-4 and TRBJ1-2, with D possibly matching TRBD1 (5 bases). V lost 1 base and J 4 bases, leaving 16 bases between the germline ends. The CDR3 has 16 amino acids. For the CDR3, the DNA is TGTGCCAGCAGTTTAGTAACCCAGGGATCAGGCTATGGCTACACCTTC. It yields the protein CASSLVTQGSGYGYTF.

V is TRBV20-1 and J is TRBJ2-3; 10 nucleotides agree with TRBD2. This CDR3 has 16 residues. Germline CDR1 DFQATT, CDR2 SNEGSKA (reference sequence). Trimming cost V 6 bases and J 2 bases; bases outside gene matches: 11. In DNA, the CDR3 is TGCAGTGCCGCCGGGGCTAGCGGGAGTGCCACAGATACGCAGTATTTT. This gives the protein CSAAGASGSATDTQYF.

This clonotype occurred many times. The rearrangement joins TRBV29-1 to TRBJ2-2, with D possibly matching TRBD2 (6 bases). V was shortened by 8 bases and J by 4 bases, with 11 bases between the two germline ends. The CDR3 runs to 12 residues. Germline CDR1 SQVTM, CDR2 ANQGSEA. CDR3 in DNA: TGCAGCCTCCGGGGGTCCACCGGGGAGCTGTTTTTT. The encoded protein is CSLRGSTGELFF.

This clonotype showed up many times. Here the CDR3 reads CATSDLRETQYF. The CDR3 coding sequence is TGTGCCACCAGTGATTTGAGGGAGACCCAGTACTTC. V and J are TRBV24-1 and TRBJ2-5, with D hard to call. CDR1 is KGHDR and CDR2 is SFDVKD in the germline V gene. This CDR3 has 12 residues. With 0 bases removed from V and 5 bases from J, the gap between germline ends came to 3 bases.